The entry below describes one TCR beta chain. V dropped 7 bases and J dropped 3 bases, with 12 bases sitting between them. Germline V gene data show CDR1 as DFQATT and CDR2 as SNEGSKA (reference sequence). This CDR3 is 12 amino acids long. This entry belongs to a study of blood T cells in healthy people across ages. PCR was performed a second time for about 7 to 11 cycles using a sample-barcoded 5' primer and a J-beta primer mix. Each CDR3 protein gets one entry after TCRdb re-called the 5' RACE reads with MiXCR. In the table there are some 1,000,000 distinct CDR3 sequences, less than 25% of which are singletons. These data were likewise used in another study, on T cells of mothers and their children. That source notes: RNA that had been extracted went wholly into cDNA synthesis, at 1.5 ug per 15 ul. The overlap seen between related mothers and children slightly exceeded that of unrelated pairs, though not significantly.

The sample comprised blood. The receptor comes from a girl aged 2 to 9 in good health. This chain links TRBV20-1 with TRBJ2-5; D may be TRBD2 (6 bases). The DNA of the CDR3 is TGCAGTGGCGAGGGCGGGGAAGAGACCCAGTACTTC. It translates to CSGEGGEETQYF.